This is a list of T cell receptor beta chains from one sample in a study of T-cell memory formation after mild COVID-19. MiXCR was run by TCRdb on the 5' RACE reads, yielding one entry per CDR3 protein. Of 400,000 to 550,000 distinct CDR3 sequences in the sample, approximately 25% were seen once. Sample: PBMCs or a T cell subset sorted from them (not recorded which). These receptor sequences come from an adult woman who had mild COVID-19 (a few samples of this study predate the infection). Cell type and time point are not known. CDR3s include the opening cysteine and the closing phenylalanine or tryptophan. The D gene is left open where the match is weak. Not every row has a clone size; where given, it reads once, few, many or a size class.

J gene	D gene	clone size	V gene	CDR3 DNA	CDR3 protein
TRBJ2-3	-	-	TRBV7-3	TGTGCCAGCAGCCCAAAAGGGGGGAATACGCAGTATTTT	CASSPKGGNTQYF
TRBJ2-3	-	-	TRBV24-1	TGTGCCACCAGTGATTTATCACAGCACACAGATACGCAGTATTTT	CATSDLSQHTDTQYF
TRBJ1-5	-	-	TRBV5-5	TGTGCCAGCAGCTTGGCTATCTGGGGTAGCAATCAGCCCCAGCATTTT	CASSLAIWGSNQPQHF
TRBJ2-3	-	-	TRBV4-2	TGTGCCAGCAGCCAAGGATGGGGCGACACAGATACGCAGTATTTT	CASSQGWGDTDTQYF
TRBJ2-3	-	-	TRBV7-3	TGTGCCAGCAGCTTCGGGTCGGGAGTAAACACAGATACGCAGTATTTT	CASSFGSGVNTDTQYF
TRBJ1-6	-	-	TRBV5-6	TGTGCCAGCAGCTTTAAGAGCCCAGTTTCACCCCTCCACTTT	CASSFKSPVSPLHF
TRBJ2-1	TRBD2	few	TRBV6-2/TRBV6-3	TGTGCCAGCAGCCAACGGGTCCCCGACCCGCTTCGGAGTAAGCGGGAGGGCCCTAATGAGCAGTTCTTC	CASSQRVPDPLRSKREGPNEQFF
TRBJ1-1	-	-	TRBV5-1	TGCGCCAGCAGCTTGCAGCAGAACACTGAAGCTTTCTTT	CASSLQQNTEAFF
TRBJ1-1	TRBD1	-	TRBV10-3	TGTGCCATCAGTGAGCCGGGGACAGGACGGAACACTGAAGCTTTCTTT	CAISEPGTGRNTEAFF
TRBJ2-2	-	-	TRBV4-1	TGCGCCAGCAGCCAATCCCCGACCCGGGACACCGGGGAGCTGTTTTTT	CASSQSPTRDTGELFF
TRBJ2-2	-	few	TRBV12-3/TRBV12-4	TGTGCCAGCAGTTTATTGGCGGTGTCCTTTAAAGGGGAGCTGTTTTTT	CASSLLAVSFKGELFF
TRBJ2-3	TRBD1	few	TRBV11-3	TGTGCCAGCAGCCAGGGACAAGGGGGCCCCTCGGGAGATACGCAGTATTTT	CASSQGQGGPSGDTQYF
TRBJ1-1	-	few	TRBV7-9	TGTGCCAGCAGCTTGGAAGTAGGGGATCGAGCTTTCTTT	CASSLEVGDRAFF
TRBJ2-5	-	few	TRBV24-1	TGTGCCACCAGTGATTTTAACGCAGCAGAGACCCAGTACTTC	CATSDFNAAETQYF
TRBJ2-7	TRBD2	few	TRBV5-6	TGTGCCAGCAGCCTGAGCCGAGGGCTAGCGGGAGGTTCCGGCGAGCAGTACTTC	CASSLSRGLAGGSGEQYF
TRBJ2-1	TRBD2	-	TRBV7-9	TGTGCCAGCAGCTTAGACTGGCTAGCGGGGCTCAATGAGCAGTTCTTC	CASSLDWLAGLNEQFF
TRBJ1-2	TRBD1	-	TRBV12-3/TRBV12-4	TGTGCCAGCAGTCCCTCCTGGACAGGGGGCTATGGCTACACCTTC	CASSPSWTGGYGYTF
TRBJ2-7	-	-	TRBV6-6	TGTGCCAGCAGTTACTCGGGGATTTACGAGCAGTACTTC	CASSYSGIYEQYF
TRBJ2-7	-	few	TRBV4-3	TGCGCCAGCAGCCAAGATGGGGGTAGGGGAAGCTACGAGCAGTACTTC	CASSQDGGRGSYEQYF
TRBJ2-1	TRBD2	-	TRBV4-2	TGTGCCAGCAGCCAAGGGCCCGCAGCGGGAGGGCCTACTAGGCTAGTCGAGCAGTTCTTC	CASSQGPAAGGPTRLVEQFF
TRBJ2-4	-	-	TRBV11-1	TGTGCCAGCAGCTCGGGTTGGGGAGACGGTGCCAAAAACATTCAGTACTTC	CASSSGWGDGAKNIQYF
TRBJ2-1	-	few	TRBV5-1	TGCGCCAGCAGCTTGGTGCTAGCGTTTAATGAGCAGTTCTTC	CASSLVLAFNEQFF
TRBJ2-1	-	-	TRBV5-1	TGCGCCAGCAGCTTGGATACGGGGAAGCAGTTCTTC	CASSLDTGKQFF
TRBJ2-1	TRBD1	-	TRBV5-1	TGCGCCAGCAGCCCGGGGACAGAGAACAATGAGCAGTTCTTC	CASSPGTENNEQFF
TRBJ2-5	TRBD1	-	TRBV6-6	TGTGCCAGCAGCGACAGGGGATCTTTCCGAGAGACCCAGTACTTC	CASSDRGSFRETQYF
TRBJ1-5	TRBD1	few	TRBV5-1	TGCGCCAGCAGCCCCGGACAGGATAGCAATCAGCCCCAGCATTTT	CASSPGQDSNQPQHF
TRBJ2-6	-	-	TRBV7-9	TGTGCCAGCAGCTTGGCCAGCCATCCTAAAGCCGAACCTGTCTCTGGGGCCAACGTCCTGACTTTC	CASSLASHPKAEPVSGANVLTF
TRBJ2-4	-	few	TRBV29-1	TGCAGCGTTATTGGGACCCTGTCGGACATTCAGTACTTC	CSVIGTLSDIQYF
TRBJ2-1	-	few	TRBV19	TGTGCCAGTAGTATAACTAGTTTCTCCTACAATGAGCAGTTCTTC	CASSITSFSYNEQFF
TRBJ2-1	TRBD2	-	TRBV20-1	TGCAGTGCGCCGTCTAGCGGGAGGGGCCCTGAGCAGTTCTTC	CSAPSSGRGPEQFF
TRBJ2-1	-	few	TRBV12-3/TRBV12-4	TGTGCCAGCAGTCCACACGCCGGGCATGAGCAGTTCTTC	CASSPHAGHEQFF
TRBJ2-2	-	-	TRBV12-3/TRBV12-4	TGTGCCAGCAGTCCCCAAGCGGGCACCGGGGAGCTGTTTTTT	CASSPQAGTGELFF
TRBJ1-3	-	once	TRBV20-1	TGCAGTGCTACGAGGGGGAACACCATATATTTT	CSATRGNTIYF
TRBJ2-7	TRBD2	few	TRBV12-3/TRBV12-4	TGTGCCAGCAGGGGCGGACTAGCCGAGCAGTACTTC	CASRGGLAEQYF
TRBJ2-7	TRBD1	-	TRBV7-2	TGTGCCAGCAGCTTAGTCCGAGGGACAGGCTTTTCCAGCGAGCAGTACTTC	CASSLVRGTGFSSEQYF
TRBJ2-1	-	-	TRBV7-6	TGTGCCAGCAGTTTAGAGCACCACATCAATGAGCAGTTCTTC	CASSLEHHINEQFF
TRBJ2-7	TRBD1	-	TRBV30	TGTGCCTGGAGTTCCCTCCGGGACAGGTACTACGAGCAGTACTTC	CAWSSLRDRYYEQYF
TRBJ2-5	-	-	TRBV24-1	TGTGCCACCAGTGTAATACCGTCCAGAGGCCAAGAGACCCAGTACTTC	CATSVIPSRGQETQYF
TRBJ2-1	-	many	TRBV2	TGTGCCAGCAGGGCTAGCGTCGCCACTGAGCAGTTCTTC	CASRASVATEQFF
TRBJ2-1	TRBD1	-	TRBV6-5	TGTGCCAGCAGTTTTACAGGGGGATCCTTAAATGAGCAGTTCTTC	CASSFTGGSLNEQFF
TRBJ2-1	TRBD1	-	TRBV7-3	TGTGCCAGCAGCTTAATTGGGACAGGAATCGGCAATGAGCAGTTCTTC	CASSLIGTGIGNEQFF
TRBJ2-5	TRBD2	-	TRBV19	TGTGCCAGTAGTACGGGACCGATAGCGGGAGTGCGAGAGACCCAGTACTTC	CASSTGPIAGVRETQYF
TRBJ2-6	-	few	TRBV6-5	TGTGCCAGCAGTTTGTACAGGGTCATGGTCCTTCCCTCTTCTGGGGCCAACGTCCTGACTTTC	CASSLYRVMVLPSSGANVLTF
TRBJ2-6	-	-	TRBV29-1	TGCAGCGTTGTCCCCTTGGACAGGGAGGGCTCTGGGGCCAACGTCCTGACTTTC	CSVVPLDREGSGANVLTF
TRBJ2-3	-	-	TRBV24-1	TGTGCCACCAGTGATTTGCGGGGGGCCGGAGATACGCAGTATTTT	CATSDLRGAGDTQYF
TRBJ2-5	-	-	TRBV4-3	TGCGCCAGCAGCCAAGATTCAGGGGCCCTTGAGACCCAGTACTTC	CASSQDSGALETQYF
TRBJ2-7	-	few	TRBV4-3	TGCGCCAGCAGCCAAGGCAGCCACGACGAGCAGTACTTC	CASSQGSHDEQYF
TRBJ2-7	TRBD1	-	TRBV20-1	TGCAGTGCTAGAGATCAGGGGGTCTCCTACGAGCAGTACTTC	CSARDQGVSYEQYF
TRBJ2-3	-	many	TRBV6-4	TGTGCCAGCAGTGACAGCACAGATACGCAGTATTTT	CASSDSTDTQYF
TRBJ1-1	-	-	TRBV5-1	TGCGCCAGCAGCTTGGCTTCCGGGAGGAACACTGAAGCTTTCTTT	CASSLASGRNTEAFF
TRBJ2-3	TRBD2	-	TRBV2	TGTGCCAGCAGTGAAATCCAACTAGCGGGAGACTCAGATACGCAGTATTTT	CASSEIQLAGDSDTQYF
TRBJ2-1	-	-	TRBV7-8	TGTGCCAGCAAGACGGCAGCCTCCTACAATGAGCAGTTCTTC	CASKTAASYNEQFF
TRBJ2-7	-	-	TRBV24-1	TGTGCCACCAGTGATTTGAACGGGGACGAGCAGTACTTC	CATSDLNGDEQYF
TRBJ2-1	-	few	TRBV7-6	TGTGCCAGCAGCTTCAACGATTTCGGATACAATGAGCAGTTCTTC	CASSFNDFGYNEQFF
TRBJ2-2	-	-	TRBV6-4	TGTGCCAGCAGCCGGGACACAGACACCGGGGAGCTGTTTTTT	CASSRDTDTGELFF
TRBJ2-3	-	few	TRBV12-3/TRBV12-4	TGTGCCAGCAGTTCGGGACGAACGCAGTATTTT	CASSSGRTQYF
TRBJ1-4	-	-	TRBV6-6	TGTGCCAGCAGTTACGGGGGGCCCCGGGGCGAAAAACTGTTTTTT	CASSYGGPRGEKLFF
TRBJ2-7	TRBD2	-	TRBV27	TGTGCCAGCAGTTACAATGTAGCGGGCGAGCAGTACTTC	CASSYNVAGEQYF
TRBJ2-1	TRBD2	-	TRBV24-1	TGTGCCACCAGTGGATTTGGAGGTGGGGGGGACTACAATGAGCAGTTCTTC	CATSGFGGGGDYNEQFF